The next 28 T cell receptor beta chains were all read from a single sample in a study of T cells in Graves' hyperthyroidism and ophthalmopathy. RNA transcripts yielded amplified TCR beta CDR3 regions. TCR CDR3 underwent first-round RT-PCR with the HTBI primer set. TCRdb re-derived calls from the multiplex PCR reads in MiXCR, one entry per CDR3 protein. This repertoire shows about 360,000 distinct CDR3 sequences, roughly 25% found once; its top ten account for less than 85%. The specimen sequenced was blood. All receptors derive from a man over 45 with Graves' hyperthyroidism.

The CDR3 region is CASKESLAGNTGELFF. The DNA of the CDR3 is TGTGCCAGCAAGGAATCGTTAGCGGGAAACACCGGGGAGCTGTTTTTT. The J gene is TRBJ2-2, the V gene TRBV6-1, with 8 positions matching TRBD2. The CDR3 covers 16 residues. Trimming at V came to 7 bases and at J to 2 bases, leaving 9 bases not matched to a gene. Looked up from germline, CDR1 is MNHNS and CDR2 is SASEGT.

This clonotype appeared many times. The CDR3 is CASSFWQNTEAFF. For the CDR3, the DNA is TGTGCCAGCAGTTTTTGGCAGAACACTGAAGCTTTCTTT. This sequence joins TRBV28 and TRBJ1-1; D unresolved. With 3 bases removed from V and 1 base from J, the gap between germline ends came to 6 bases. Germline-derived CDR1 and CDR2 are MDHEN and SYDVKM. The CDR3 runs 13 residues.

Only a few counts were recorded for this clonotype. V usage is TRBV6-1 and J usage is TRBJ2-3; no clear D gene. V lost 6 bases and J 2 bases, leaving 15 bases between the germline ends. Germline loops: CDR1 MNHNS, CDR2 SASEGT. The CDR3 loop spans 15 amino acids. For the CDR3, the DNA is TGTGCCAGCAGCCTCGCTCAGGACCACACAGATACGCAGTATTTT. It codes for CASSLAQDHTDTQYF.

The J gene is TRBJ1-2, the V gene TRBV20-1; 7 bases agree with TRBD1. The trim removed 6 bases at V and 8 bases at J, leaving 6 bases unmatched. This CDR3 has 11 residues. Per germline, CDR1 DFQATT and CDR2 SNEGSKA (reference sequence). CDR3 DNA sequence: TGCAGTGCCTCAGTCAGGGGGGGCTACACCTTC. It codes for CSASVRGGYTF.

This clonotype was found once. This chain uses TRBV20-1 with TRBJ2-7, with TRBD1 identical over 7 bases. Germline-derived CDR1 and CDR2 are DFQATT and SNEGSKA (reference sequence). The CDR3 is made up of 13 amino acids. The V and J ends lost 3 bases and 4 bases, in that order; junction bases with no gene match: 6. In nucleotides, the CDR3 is TGCAGTGCTAGGGACAGGCTGATTTACGAGCAGTACTTC. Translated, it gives CSARDRLIYEQYF.

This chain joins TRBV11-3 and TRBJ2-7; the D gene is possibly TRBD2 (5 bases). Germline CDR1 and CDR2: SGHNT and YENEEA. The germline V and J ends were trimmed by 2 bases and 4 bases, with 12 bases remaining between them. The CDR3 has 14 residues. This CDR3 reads CASSLRGIQYEQYF. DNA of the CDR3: TGTGCCAGCAGCTTACGAGGGATACAATACGAGCAGTACTTC.

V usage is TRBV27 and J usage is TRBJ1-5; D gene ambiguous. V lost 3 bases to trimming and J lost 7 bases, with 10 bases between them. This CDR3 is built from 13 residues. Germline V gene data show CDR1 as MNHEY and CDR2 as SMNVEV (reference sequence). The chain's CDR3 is CASSLRAGQPQHF. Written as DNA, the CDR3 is TGTGCCAGCAGTTTGCGAGCGGGGCAGCCCCAGCATTTT.

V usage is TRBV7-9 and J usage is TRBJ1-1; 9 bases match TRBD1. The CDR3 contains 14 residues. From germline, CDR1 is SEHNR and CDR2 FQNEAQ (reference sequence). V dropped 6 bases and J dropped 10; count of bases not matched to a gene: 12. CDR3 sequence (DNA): TGTGCCAGCAGAACTACAGGGGGCCGCCCGGGAGCTTTCTTT. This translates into CASRTTGGRPGAFF.

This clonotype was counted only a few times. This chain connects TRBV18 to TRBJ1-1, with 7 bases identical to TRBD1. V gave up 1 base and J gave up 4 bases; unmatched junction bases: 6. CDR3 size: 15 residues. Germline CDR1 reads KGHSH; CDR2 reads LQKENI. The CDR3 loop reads CASSPLGQGGTEAFF. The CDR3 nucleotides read TGTGCCAGCTCACCACTAGGTCAGGGGGGCACTGAAGCTTTCTTT.

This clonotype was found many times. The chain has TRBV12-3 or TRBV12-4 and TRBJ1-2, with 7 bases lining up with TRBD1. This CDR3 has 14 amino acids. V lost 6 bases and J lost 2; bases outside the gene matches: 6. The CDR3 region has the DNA TGTGCCAGCAGACCGACAGGGTCCAACTATGGCTACACCTTC. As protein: CASRPTGSNYGYTF.

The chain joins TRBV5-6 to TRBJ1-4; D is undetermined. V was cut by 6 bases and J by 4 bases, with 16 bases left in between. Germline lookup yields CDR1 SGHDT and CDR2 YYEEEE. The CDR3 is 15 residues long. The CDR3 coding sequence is TGTGCCAGCACCCGGAGCGCCCAGCTTAATGAAAAACTGTTTTTT. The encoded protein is CASTRSAQLNEKLFF.

This CDR3 reads CASSPGRGRPYEQYF. In nucleotides, the CDR3 is TGCGCCAGCAGCCCCGGCCGGGGCCGACCGTACGAGCAGTACTTC. V and J are TRBV5-1 and TRBJ2-7, with D possibly called TRBD1 or TRBD2 (5 bases each). Germline V gives CDR1 SGHRS, CDR2 YFSETQ. V was clipped by 4 bases and J by 4 bases, with 18 bases between them. This CDR3 comprises 15 residues.

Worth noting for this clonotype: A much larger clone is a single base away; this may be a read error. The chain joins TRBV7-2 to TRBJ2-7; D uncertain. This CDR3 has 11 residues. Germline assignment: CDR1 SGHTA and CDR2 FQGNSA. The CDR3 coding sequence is TGTGCCAGCAGCTTTAACTACGCGCAGTACTTC. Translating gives CASSFNYAQYF.

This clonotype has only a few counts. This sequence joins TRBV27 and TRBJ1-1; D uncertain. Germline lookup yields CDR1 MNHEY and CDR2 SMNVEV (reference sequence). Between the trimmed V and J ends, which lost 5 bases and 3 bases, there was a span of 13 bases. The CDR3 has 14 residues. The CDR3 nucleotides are TGTGCCAGCAGTCTCAAGGCCACGCACACTGAAGCTTTCTTT. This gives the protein CASSLKATHTEAFF.

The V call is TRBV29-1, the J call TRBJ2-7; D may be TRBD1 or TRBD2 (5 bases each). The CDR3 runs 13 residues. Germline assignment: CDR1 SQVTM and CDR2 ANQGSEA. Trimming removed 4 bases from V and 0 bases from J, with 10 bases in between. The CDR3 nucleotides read TGCAGCGTTGTTCGGGACGTCTCCTACGAGCAGTACTTC. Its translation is CSVVRDVSYEQYF.

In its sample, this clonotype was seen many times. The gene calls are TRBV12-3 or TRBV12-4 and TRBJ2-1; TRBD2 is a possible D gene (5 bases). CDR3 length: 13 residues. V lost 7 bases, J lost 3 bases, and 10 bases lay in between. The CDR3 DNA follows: TGTGCCAGCACACCGGGAAGCTACAATGAGCAGTTCTTC. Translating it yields CASTPGSYNEQFF.

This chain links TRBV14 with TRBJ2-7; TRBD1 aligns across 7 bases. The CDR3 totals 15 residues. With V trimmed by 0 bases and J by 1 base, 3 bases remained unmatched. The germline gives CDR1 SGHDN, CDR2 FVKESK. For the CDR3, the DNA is TGTGCCAGCAGCCAAGAAGACAGGGAATCCTACGAGCAGTACTTC. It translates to CASSQEDRESYEQYF.

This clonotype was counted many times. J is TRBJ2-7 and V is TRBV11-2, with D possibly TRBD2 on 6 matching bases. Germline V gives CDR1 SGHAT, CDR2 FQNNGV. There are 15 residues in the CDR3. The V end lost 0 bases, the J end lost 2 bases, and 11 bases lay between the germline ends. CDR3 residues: CASSLDGRGTYEQYF. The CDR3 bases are TGTGCCAGCAGCTTAGACGGGCGGGGTACCTACGAGCAGTACTTC.

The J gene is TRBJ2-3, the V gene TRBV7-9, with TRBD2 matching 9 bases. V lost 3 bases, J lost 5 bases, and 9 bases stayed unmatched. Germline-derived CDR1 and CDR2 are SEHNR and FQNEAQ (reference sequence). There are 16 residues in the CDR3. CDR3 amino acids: CASSFSASGAGDTQYF. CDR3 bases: TGTGCCAGCAGCTTTTCGGCTAGCGGGGCGGGAGATACGCAGTATTTT.

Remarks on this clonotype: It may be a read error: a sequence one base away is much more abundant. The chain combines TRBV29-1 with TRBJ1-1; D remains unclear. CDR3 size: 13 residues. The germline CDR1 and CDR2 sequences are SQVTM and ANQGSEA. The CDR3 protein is CSAEKWGNTEAFF. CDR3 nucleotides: TGCAGCGCTGAAAAATGGGGAAACACTGAAGCTTTCTTT.

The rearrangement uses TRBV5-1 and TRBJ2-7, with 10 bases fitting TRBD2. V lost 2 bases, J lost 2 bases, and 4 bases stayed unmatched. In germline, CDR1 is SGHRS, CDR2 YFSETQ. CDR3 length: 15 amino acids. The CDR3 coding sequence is TGCGCCAGCAGCTTAGCTAGCGGGAGCGCCTACGAGCAGTACTTC. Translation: CASSLASGSAYEQYF.

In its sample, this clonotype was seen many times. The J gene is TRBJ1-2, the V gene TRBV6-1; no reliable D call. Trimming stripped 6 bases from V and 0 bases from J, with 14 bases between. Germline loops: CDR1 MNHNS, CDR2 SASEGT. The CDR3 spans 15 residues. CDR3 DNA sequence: TGTGCCAGCAGAGCCCCGGGGTCAGCTAACTATGGCTACACCTTC. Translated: CASRAPGSANYGYTF.

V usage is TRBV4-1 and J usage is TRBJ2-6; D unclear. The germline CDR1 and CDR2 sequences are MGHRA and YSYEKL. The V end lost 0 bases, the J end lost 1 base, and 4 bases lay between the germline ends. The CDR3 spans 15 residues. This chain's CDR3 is CASSQELSGANVLTF. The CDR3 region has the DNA TGCGCCAGCAGCCAAGAACTTTCTGGGGCCAACGTCCTGACTTTC.

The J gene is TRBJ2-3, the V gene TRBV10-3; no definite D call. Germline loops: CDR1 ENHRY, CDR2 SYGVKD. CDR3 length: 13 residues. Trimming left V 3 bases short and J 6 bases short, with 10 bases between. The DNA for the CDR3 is TGTGCCATCAGTGACCCCGGCGCGGATACGCAGTATTTT. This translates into CAISDPGADTQYF.

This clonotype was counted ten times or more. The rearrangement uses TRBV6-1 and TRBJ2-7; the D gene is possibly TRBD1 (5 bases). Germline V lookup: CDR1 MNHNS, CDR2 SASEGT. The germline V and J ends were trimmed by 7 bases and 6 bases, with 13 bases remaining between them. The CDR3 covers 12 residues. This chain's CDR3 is CASTDRQGEQYF. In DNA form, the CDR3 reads TGTGCCAGCACAGATCGGCAGGGCGAGCAGTACTTC.

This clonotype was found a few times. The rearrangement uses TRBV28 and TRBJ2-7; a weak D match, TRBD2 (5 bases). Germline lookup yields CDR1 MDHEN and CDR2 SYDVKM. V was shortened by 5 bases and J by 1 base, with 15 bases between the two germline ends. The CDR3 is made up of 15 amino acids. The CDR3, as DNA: TGTGCCAGCAGTCCCCTACTAGGAGGTTCCTACGAGCAGTACTTC. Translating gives CASSPLLGGSYEQYF.

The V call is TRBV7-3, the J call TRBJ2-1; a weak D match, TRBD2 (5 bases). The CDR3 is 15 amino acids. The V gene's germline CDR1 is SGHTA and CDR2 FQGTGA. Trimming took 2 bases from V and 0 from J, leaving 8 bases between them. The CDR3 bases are TGTGCCAGCAGCTTACTAGCTAACTCCTACAATGAGCAGTTCTTC. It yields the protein CASSLLANSYNEQFF.

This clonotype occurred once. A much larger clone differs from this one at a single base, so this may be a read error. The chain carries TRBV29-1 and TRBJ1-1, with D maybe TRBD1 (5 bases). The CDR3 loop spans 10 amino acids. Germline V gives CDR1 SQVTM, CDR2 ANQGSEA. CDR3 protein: CSAGHTGAFF. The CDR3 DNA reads TGCAGCGCAGGGCACACTGGAGCTTTCTTT.